The 7 T cell receptor beta chains given below trace back to one sample, sequenced in a study of response to subunit inactivated influenza vaccine. TCRdb reprocessed the RT-PCR reads with MiXCR, giving one entry per CDR3 protein. The sample carries 430,000 or so distinct CDR3 sequences, approximately 11% recorded once. Here the sequenced sample was PBMCs from blood, taken roughly 45 days after vaccination. The source of these receptors is a man aged 50-59 years who received an inactivated influenza vaccine.

This clonotype was seen many times. The CDR3 DNA reads TGCGCCAGCAGCTCTCAGGGTGGAGAGACCCAGTACTTC. Translated, it gives CASSSQGGETQYF. The rearrangement links TRBV5-1 to TRBJ2-5, with a tentative D call TRBD1 (5 bases). Germline CDR1 reads SGHRS; CDR2 reads YFSETQ. V lost 3 bases and J lost 4, with 10 bases in between. The CDR3 is 13 amino acids.

The J gene is TRBJ1-1, the V gene TRBV7-8; unclear D gene. Trimming took off 5 bases at V and 3 bases at J, with 7 bases between the two ends. The length of the CDR3 is 12 residues. Germline-derived CDR1 and CDR2 are SGHVS and FQNEAQ. The CDR3 region is CASSPRHTEAFF. Here the CDR3 DNA reads TGTGCCAGCAGCCCACGCCACACTGAAGCTTTCTTT. The entire variable domain, with the rest obtained from reference TRBV7-8 and TRBJ1-1, is as follows: GAGVSQSPRYKVAKRGQDVALRCDPISGHVSLFWYQQALGQGPEFLTYFQNEAQLDKSGLPSDRFFAERPEGSVSTLKIQRTQQEDSAVYLCASSPRHTEAFFGQGTRLTVV.

This clonotype has ten or more counts. The V and J genes are TRBV12-3 or TRBV12-4 and TRBJ1-2; tentative D call: TRBD1 (5 bases). This CDR3 is 13 amino acids long. The V gene lost 8 bases and the J gene lost 1 base, with 11 bases spanning the gap. CDR3 nucleotide sequence: TGTGCCAGCCGAGGGGCTGATAACTATGGCTACACCTTC. It yields the protein CASRGADNYGYTF.

The chain couples TRBV6-5 to TRBJ2-3; D gene ambiguous. Between the trimmed V and J ends, which lost 4 bases and 0 bases, there was a span of 8 bases. This CDR3 is built from 14 residues. Germline V gene sequence: CDR1 MNHEY, CDR2 SVGAGI. The CDR3 loop is CASSLYGSTDTQYF. In DNA form, the CDR3 reads TGTGCCAGCAGTTTGTACGGGAGCACAGATACGCAGTATTTT.

Worth noting for this clonotype: Because the CDR3 is missing its conserved closing phenylalanine or tryptophan, this is likely a read error. The chain is built from TRBV5-1 and TRBJ2-2, with D uncertain. In germline, CDR1 is SGHRS, CDR2 YFSETQ. This CDR3 comprises 15 residues. Trimming removed 0 bases from V and 7 bases from J, with 13 bases in between. CDR3 bases: TGCGCCAGCAGCTTGGCAGAGGACCCCAGCGGGGAGCTGTTTTTA. It encodes CASSLAEDPSGELFL.

This clonotype showed up many times. The chain combines TRBV5-1 with TRBJ2-1, with 7 nucleotides matching TRBD2. Trimming removed 0 bases from V and 8 bases from J; junction bases left unmatched: 8. The CDR3 has 15 amino acids. In germline, CDR1 is SGHRS, CDR2 YFSETQ. The CDR3 nucleotides read TGCGCCAGCAGCTTGGACGACAGCGGGGTCGATGAGCAGTTCTTC. Translation: CASSLDDSGVDEQFF.

This clonotype was seen a handful of times. The gene calls are TRBV18 and TRBJ2-3, with unresolved D. V gave up 2 bases and J gave up 1 base, with 13 bases separating them. The CDR3 runs to 16 residues. The germline CDR1 and CDR2 sequences are KGHSH and LQKENI. The CDR3 reads CASSPLDPPRTDTQYF. The CDR3 DNA reads as TGTGCCAGCTCACCATTGGATCCTCCTCGCACAGATACGCAGTATTTT.